Listed here is a single T cell receptor (beta chain). Researchers attached unique molecular identifiers to individual cDNA molecules. TCRdb reprocessed the 5' RACE reads with MiXCR, giving one entry per CDR3 protein. The table records tens of thousands of distinct CDR3 sequences, less than 15% of them present only once. The sample comes from a study of early T cells in non-severe SARS-CoV-2 infection. This CDR3 contains 13 residues. V lost 1 base and J 6 bases, leaving 6 bases between the germline ends. Looked up from germline, CDR1 is SGHNT and CDR2 is YENEEA. The starting material was whole blood, obtained at baseline. This TCR was recovered from an adult who was a healthcare worker with PCR-confirmed SARS-CoV-2 infection or an uninfected control (not recorded which). The chain carries TRBV11-3 and TRBJ2-2, with D unclear. DNA for the CDR3: TGTGCCAGCAGCTTAGTAGACTCCGGGGAGCTGTTTTTT. It is translated as CASSLVDSGELFF. The complete variable domain, with remaining parts taken from reference TRBV11-3 and TRBJ2-2, reads EAGVVQSPRYKIIEKKQPVAFWCNPISGHNTLYWYLQNLGQGPELLIRYENEEAVDDSQLPKDRFSAERLKGVDSTLKIQPAELGDSAVYLCASSLVDSGELFFGEGSRLTVL.